This TCR beta chain was captured in a study of blood T cell repertoires in COVID-19. Looking at the study overall: The study drew acute and convalescent COVID-19 samples from the United States, Italy and Spain. T cells, B-cell-depleted T cells, or PBMCs provided the cDNA or gDNA that served as material.

Authors' methods: Cell counts per sample came from amplifying reference gene primers. Repertoires were generated with immunoSEQ multiplex PCR, while TCRdb's copy carries only in-frame clones and drops some. The V and J calls and clone size come from that table; D and trimming were worked out from the DNA. Of about 30,000 clones in the sample, about 79% were seen once. V was cut by 6 bases and J by 6 bases, with 12 bases left in between. This CDR3 is 11 amino acids long. CDR1 is SQVTM, CDR2 ANQGSEA, per germline. The receptor was derived from a human donor in a cohort sampled during active COVID-19. The sequenced sample consisted of peripheral blood. This chain uses TRBV29-1 with TRBJ2-7; TRBD1 is a possible D gene (5 bases). The CDR3 nucleotides read TGCAGCGTCCTGCGACAGAGCGAGCAGTACTTC. The encoded protein is CSVLRQSEQYF.